The present TCR beta chain was sequenced within a study of T cell clonotyping in hematopoietic cell transplantation (dated by TCRdb to the early 2020s). Turning to the overall study: Blood samples were obtained from recipients approximately 28 days before transplant and at days 30, 100 and 180 after transplant. Patients were recruited between September 2015 and early 2017 and followed until September 2020 or death. A total of 130 to 150 blood samples were collected in the study from roughly 32 consecutive transplant recipients and their related donors.

With the immunoSEQ assay, which is a bias-controlled multiplex PCR relying on V- and J-specific primers, TCR beta CDR3 regions were amplified from genomic DNA. In a second PCR step, a proprietary barcode and Illumina adapter sequences were attached to the CDR3 amplicons. An Illumina MiSeq instrument was used for sequencing of the CDR3 libraries. Per the original workflow: immunoSEQ Analyzer 3.0 was used for export and quality control, with R Bioconductor and Immunarch used for downstream analyses. Only productive rearrangements within the normalized downsampled data set were used in the calculation of repertoire metrics. Clonotypes larger than 5 templates in the normalized cohort were defined as pathologically expanded. The Inverse Simpson Index served as the measure of repertoire diversity. To capture all clonotypes, the CMV-specificity analyses were run on the non-normalized data set. Here the immuneACCESS table is served through TCRdb, limited to in-frame sequences with V and J called. Missing clones are a known gap in these copies; in checked studies unresolved V genes cover under half, and the rest lacks a known reason. That table furnishes V, J and clone size, whereas the DNA furnished D and trimming. The sample records 13,000 to 15,000 clones, 62% of which are singletons. The ten largest account for approximately 9.8% of the sample.

Nuclei Lysis Solution was used to extract genomic DNA from fresh or cryopreserved unfractionated peripheral blood mononuclear cells. Overall study outcomes, separate from this receptor: Donor and pretransplant recipient Inverse Simpson Index values predicted broader posttransplant TCR repertoire diversity. The sample size was limited, and because cells were not sorted, the contributions of CD4 and CD8 repertoires could not be separated. Just a small fraction of recipient repertoires overlapped with donor repertoires, and more than 97% appeared de novo at the given depth. After transplant, TCR diversity in recipients dropped, and pathologically expanded clonotypes increased progressively from day 30 to day 180.

This clone was seen once. There is no known antigen for this receptor. Per-base quality was not reported, and no clone a single base away is much larger than it. The CDR3 spans 12 residues, from the cysteine through the phenylalanine. Only the CDR3 portion is preserved as DNA: 36 bases, with reading frame beginning at the first base. CDR1 and CDR2, looked up from the germline V gene (reference sequence), are GTSNPN and SVGIG. The junction carries 13 bases between V and J, which are trimmed by 7 bases and 4 bases respectively. This receptor was taken from a human donor who either received an allogeneic hematopoietic cell transplant for a myeloid malignancy or was a related donor (not recorded which). Some clones in this sample may be carry-over from other donors' samples. The sequenced sample was PBMCs. Recombination linked TRBV30 to TRBJ1-1; possibly the D gene is TRBD1, per 5 matching bases. This receptor carries the CDR3 CASRRGPTEAFF. The DNA sequence is given as TGTGCCTCAAGGCGGGGACCCACTGAAGCTTTCTTT.